This T cell receptor (beta chain) comes out of a study of blood T cell repertoires in COVID-19. Across the study: Samples came from the United States, Italy and Spain, spanning acute and convalescent COVID-19.

The CDR3 runs to 15 residues. V lost 1 base and J lost 8; bases outside the gene matches: 5. Germline CDR1 and CDR2: MNHNS and SASEGT. As handled by the study authors: Reference gene primer amplification in the assay estimated nucleated cell counts. Libraries were prepared by immunoSEQ multiplex PCR; TCRdb keeps only in-frame clonotypes and omits some of them. The DNA gave D and trimming, while V, J and clone size come from that table. Altogether under 100,000 clones are present, around 90% being singletons, with the ten largest covering about 16%. The V gene is TRBV6-1, the J gene TRBJ2-1; 10 nucleotides match TRBD2. This TCR was recovered from a male donor with acute or convalescent COVID-19. Sequencing input: peripheral blood. CDR3 coding DNA: TGTGCCAGCAGTGAAGTTAGCGGGGGGAGGTATGAGCAGTTCTTC. Its protein is CASSEVSGGRYEQFF.